The clone carrying this TCR beta chain has only a few counts. The data were taken from a study of beta chain features in type 1 diabetes. Investigators reverse transcribed all isolated RNA, so they sequenced expressed TCRB transcripts. Only in-frame clones appear in the TCRdb table, and some are missing; sequencing was by immunoSEQ multiplex PCR. The profile shows roughly 610,000 clones, around 15% of them singletons. The sequencing sample was made of naive CD4+ T cells from blood. The sequence was obtained from a man younger than 30 in good health.

Here the CDR3 reads CASSRGTAWTGSPTYEQYF. The CDR3 coding sequence is TGTGCCAGCTCACGCGGGACTGCCTGGACAGGTTCCCCTACCTACGAGCAGTACTTC. The rearrangement joins TRBV18 to TRBJ2-7, with a weak D call TRBD1 (7 bases). The CDR3 is 19 amino acids. The ends were cut back, 4 bases at V and 2 bases at J, with 27 bases in the middle. Germline CDR1 and CDR2: KGHSH and LQKENI.